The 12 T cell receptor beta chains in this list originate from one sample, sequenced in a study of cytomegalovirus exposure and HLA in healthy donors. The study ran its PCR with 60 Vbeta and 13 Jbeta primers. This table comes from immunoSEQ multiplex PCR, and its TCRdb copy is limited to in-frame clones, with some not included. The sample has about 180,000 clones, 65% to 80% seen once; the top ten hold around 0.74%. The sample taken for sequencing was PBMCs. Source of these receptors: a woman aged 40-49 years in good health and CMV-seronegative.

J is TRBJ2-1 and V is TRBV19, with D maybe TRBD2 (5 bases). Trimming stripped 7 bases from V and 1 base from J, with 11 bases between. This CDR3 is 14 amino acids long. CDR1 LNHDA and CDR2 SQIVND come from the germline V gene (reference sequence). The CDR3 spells CASKVGISYNEQFF. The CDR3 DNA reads TGTGCCAGTAAGGTCGGGATATCCTACAATGAGCAGTTCTTC.

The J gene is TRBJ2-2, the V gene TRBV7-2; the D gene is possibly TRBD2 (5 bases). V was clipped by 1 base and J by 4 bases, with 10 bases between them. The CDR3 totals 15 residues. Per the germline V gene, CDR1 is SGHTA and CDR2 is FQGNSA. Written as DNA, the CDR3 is TGTGCCAGCAGCTTAGAGAGGGTGACCACCGGGGAGCTGTTTTTT. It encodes CASSLERVTTGELFF. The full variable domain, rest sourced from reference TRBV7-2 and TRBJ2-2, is GAGVSQSPSNKVTEKGKDVELRCDPISGHTALYWYRQSLGQGLEFLIYFQGNSAPDKSGLPSDRFSAERTGGSVSTLTIQRTQQEDSAVYLCASSLERVTTGELFFGEGSRLTVL.

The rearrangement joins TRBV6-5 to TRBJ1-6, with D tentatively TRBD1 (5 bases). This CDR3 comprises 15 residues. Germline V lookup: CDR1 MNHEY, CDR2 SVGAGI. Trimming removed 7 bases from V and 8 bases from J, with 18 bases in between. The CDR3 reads CASTHQAGVDSPLHF. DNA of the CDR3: TGTGCCAGCACCCATCAAGCGGGGGTGGATTCACCCCTCCACTTT.

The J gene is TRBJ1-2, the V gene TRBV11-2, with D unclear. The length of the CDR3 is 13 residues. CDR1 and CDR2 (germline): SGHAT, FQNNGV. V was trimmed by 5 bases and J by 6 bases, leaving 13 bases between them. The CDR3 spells CASSPGPADGYTF. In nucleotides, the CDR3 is TGTGCCAGCAGCCCCGGTCCAGCGGATGGCTACACCTTC.

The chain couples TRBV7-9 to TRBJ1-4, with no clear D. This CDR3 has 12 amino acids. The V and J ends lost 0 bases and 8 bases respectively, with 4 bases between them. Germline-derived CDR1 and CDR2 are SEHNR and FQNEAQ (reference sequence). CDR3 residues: CASSLAEEKLFF. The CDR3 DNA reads TGTGCCAGCAGCTTAGCGGAGGAAAAACTGTTTTTT. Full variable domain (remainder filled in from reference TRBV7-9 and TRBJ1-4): DTGVSQNPRHKITKRGQNVTFRCDPISEHNRLYWYRQTLGQGPEFLTYFQNEAQLEKSRLLSDRFSAERPKGSFSTLEIQRTEQGDSAMYLCASSLAEEKLFFGSGTQLSVL.

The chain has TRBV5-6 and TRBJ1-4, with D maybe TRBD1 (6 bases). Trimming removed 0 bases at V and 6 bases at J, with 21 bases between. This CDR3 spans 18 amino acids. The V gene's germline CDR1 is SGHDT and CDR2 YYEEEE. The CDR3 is CASSLGVKPGHRYEKLFF. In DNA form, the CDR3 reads TGTGCCAGCAGCTTGGGGGTTAAACCGGGACACCGTTATGAAAAACTGTTTTTT.

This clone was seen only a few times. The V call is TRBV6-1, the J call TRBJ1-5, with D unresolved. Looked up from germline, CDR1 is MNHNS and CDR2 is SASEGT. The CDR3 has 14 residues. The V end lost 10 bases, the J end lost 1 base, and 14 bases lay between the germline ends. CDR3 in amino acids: CATSLGGSNQPQHF. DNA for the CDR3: TGTGCCACCTCGCTGGGAGGGAGCAATCAGCCCCAGCATTTT.

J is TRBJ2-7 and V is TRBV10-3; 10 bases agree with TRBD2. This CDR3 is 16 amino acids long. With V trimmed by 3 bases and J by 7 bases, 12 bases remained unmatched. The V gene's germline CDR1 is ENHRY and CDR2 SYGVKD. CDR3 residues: CAISDFGLAGAREQYF. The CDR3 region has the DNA TGTGCCATCAGTGATTTTGGGCTAGCGGGGGCGAGAGAGCAGTACTTC.

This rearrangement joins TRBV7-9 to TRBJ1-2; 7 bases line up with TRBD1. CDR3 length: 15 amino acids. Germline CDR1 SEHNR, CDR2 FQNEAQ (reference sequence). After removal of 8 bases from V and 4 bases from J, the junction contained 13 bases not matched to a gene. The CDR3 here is CASQYGDRPSYGYTF. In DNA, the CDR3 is TGTGCCAGCCAATACGGGGACAGACCTTCCTATGGCTACACCTTC.

CDR3 sequence (DNA): TGTGCTAGTGGTTTGGGGAGAAATGAGCAGTTCTTC. Protein product: CASGLGRNEQFF. The chain recombines TRBV12-5 with TRBJ2-1; unclear D gene. This CDR3 region has 12 residues. Germline V gives CDR1 LGHNT, CDR2 FRNRAP. The V and J ends lost 1 base and 7 bases respectively, with 5 bases between them.

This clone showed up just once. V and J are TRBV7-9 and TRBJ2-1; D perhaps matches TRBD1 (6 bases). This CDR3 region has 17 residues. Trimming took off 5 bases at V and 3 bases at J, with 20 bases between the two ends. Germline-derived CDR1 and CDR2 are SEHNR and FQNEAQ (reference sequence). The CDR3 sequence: CASSGNGDGQNYNEQFF. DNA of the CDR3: TGTGCCAGCAGCGGAAACGGGGACGGACAGAACTACAATGAGCAGTTCTTC.

CDR3 sequence reads: CASSFTGGAGSYEQYF. The CDR3, as DNA: TGCGCCAGCAGCTTCACAGGGGGCGCGGGCTCCTACGAGCAGTACTTC. The chain combines TRBV5-1 with TRBJ2-7; 9 bases agree with TRBD1. V lost 2 bases and J lost 0; bases outside the gene matches: 6. The CDR3 totals 16 residues. Per germline, CDR1 SGHRS and CDR2 YFSETQ.